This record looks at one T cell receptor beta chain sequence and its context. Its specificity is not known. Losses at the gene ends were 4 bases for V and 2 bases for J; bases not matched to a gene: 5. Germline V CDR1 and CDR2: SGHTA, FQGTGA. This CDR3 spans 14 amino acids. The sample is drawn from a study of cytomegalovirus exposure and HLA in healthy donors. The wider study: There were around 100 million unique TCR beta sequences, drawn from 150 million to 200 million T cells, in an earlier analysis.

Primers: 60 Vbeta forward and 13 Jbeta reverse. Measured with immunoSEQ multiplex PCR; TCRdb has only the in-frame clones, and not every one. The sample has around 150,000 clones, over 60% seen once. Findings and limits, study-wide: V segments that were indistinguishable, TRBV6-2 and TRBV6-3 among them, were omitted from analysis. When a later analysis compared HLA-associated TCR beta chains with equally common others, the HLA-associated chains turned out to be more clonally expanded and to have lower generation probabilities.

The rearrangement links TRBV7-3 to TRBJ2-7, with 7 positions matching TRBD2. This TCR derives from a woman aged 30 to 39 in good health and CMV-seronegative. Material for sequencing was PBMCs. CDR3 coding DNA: TGTGCCAGCAGCTATGGGGGAGGGACCTACGAGCAGTACTTC. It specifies CASSYGGGTYEQYF. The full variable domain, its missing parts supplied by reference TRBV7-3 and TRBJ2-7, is GAGVSQTPSNKVTEKGKYVELRCDPISGHTALYWYRQSLGQGPEFLIYFQGTGAADDSGLPNDRFFAVRPEGSVSTLKIQRTERGDSAVYLCASSYGGGTYEQYFGPGTRLTVT.